This T cell receptor (beta chain) was obtained from a study of molecular identifiers for immune sequencing clone quantification. Regarding the study as a whole: Clones of above 20 RNA copies carried over 99% of effector molecules; in naive cells they carried under 1%.

Germline assignment: CDR1 SEHNR and CDR2 FQNEAQ (reference sequence). V gave up 3 bases and J gave up 2 bases, with 11 bases separating them. CDR3 length: 14 amino acids. Regarding this clonotype: Its target is unknown.

TCRdb re-derived calls from the PCR reads in MiXCR, one entry per CDR3 protein. The sample records about 640,000 distinct CDR3 sequences, approximately 20% being singletons. Sequenced input: naive CD8+ T cells from blood, with Jurkat cell RNA spiked in. Subset in this sample: FACS-sorted CD8+CD4-CCR7+CD45RA+ naive T cells. The rearrangement uses TRBV7-9 and TRBJ2-7; perhaps TRBD2 as D (5 bases). The sequence was obtained from a human donor in good health. Some libraries in this study had Jurkat cell RNA spiked in. The DNA for the CDR3 is TGTGCCAGCAGCTTCCCGGGATCCCCCTACGAGCAGTACTTC. Protein product: CASSFPGSPYEQYF.